The entry that follows covers one T cell receptor (beta chain) sequence. Seattle researchers signed up patients amid active infection and tracked them longitudinally. This sample stems from a study of blood T cell repertoires in COVID-19. For the study at large: Samples representing acute and convalescent COVID-19 were sourced from the United States, Italy and Spain. T cells, B-cell-depleted T cells, or PBMCs supplied cDNA or gDNA.

J gave up 2 bases and V 4 bases, and 11 bases lay outside the gene matches. The CDR3 is 16 residues long. Germline V gives CDR1 SGDLS, CDR2 YYNGEE. Authors' methods: Counts of nucleated cells, estimated from reference gene primer amplification, were obtained. Sequencing was performed with immunoSEQ multiplex PCR; in TCRdb, only in-frame clones are kept and a portion is missing. V, J and clone size are taken as reported in that table, and D and trimming were inferred from the DNA itself. The table has about 200,000 clones, approximately 85% seen once. This sequence was found in a woman between 65 and 79 years old with COVID-19, enrolled during active disease. The sequenced material came from peripheral blood. V and J are TRBV9 and TRBJ2-5, with 7 bases identical to TRBD1. The CDR3 DNA reads as TGTGCCAGCAGCACATCGACAGGGAATGGACAAGAGACCCAGTACTTC. Residues: CASSTSTGNGQETQYF.